The following is a T cell receptor (beta chain) sequence with its context. These data come from a study of blood T cells in healthy people across ages. The second PCR ran roughly 7 to 12 cycles with a sample-barcoded 5' primer and J-beta primers. Each cDNA molecule carried a tag from a template-switch adaptor that contained 12 random nucleotides. One entry per CDR3 protein results from TCRdb running MiXCR on the 5' RACE reads. The data show over a million distinct CDR3 sequences, less than 45% seen once. The individuals who served as donors were healthy Caucasians living in Russia, aged about 6 to 100. The sequencing input was blood. This clonotype originated in a woman aged 18-29 years in good health.

CDR3 bases: TGTGCCAGCAGCTCTCCGGGACAGGGGTTCGAGCAGTACTTC. It specifies CASSSPGQGFEQYF. This rearrangement joins TRBV7-9 to TRBJ2-4, with 10 positions matching TRBD1. The J call is in doubt because the DNA end fits TRBJ2-7 better. The length of the CDR3 is 14 residues. In germline, CDR1 is SEHNR, CDR2 FQNEAQ (reference sequence).